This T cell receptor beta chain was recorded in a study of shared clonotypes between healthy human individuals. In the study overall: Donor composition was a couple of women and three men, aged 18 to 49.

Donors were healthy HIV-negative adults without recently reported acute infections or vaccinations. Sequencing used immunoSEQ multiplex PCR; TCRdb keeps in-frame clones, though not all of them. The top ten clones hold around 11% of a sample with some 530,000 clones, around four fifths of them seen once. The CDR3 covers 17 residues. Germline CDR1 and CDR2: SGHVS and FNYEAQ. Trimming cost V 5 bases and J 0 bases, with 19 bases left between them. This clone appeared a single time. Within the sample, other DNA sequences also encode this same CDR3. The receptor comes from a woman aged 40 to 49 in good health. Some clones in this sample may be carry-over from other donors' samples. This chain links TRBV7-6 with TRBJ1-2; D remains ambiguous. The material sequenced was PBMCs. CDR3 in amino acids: CASSEGRPPLANYGYTF. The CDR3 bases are TGTGCCAGCAGCGAGGGTCGGCCACCCCTAGCTAACTATGGCTACACCTTC.